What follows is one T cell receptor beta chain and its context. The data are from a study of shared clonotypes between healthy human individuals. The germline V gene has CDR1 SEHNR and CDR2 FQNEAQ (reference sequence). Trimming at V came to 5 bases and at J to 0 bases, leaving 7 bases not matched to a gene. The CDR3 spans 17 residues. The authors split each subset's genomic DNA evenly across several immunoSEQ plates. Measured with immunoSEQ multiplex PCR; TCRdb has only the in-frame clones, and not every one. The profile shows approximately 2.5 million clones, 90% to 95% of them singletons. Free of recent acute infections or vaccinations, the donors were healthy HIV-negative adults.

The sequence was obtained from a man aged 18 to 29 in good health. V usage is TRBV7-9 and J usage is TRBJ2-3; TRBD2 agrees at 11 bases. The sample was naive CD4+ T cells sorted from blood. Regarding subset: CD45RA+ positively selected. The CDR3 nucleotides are TGTGCCAGCAGCCACGGACTAGCGGGCCCTAGCACAGATACGCAGTATTTT. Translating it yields CASSHGLAGPSTDTQYF.